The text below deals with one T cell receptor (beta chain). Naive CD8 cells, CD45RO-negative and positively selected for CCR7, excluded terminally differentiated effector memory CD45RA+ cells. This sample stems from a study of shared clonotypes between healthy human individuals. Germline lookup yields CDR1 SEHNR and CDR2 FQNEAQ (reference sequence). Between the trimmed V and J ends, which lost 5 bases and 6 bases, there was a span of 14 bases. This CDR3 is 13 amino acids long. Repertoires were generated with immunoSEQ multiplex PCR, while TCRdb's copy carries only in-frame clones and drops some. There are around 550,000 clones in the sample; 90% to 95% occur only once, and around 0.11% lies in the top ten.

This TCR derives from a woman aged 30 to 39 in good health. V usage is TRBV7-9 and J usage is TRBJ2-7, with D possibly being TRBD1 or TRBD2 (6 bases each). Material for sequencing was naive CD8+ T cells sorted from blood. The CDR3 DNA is TGTGCCAGCAGCCCCCCGGGGGCCAGCGAGCAGTACTTC. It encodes CASSPPGASEQYF.